This T cell receptor beta chain was recorded in a study of T cells in Graves' hyperthyroidism and ophthalmopathy. Patients were aged 18 to 65, had disease duration under 2 months, and had newly diagnosed hyperthyroidism. PBMCs were derived from roughly 9.6 ml fresh peripheral blood. This clonotype appeared many times. The source material, RNA transcripts, was used to amplify TCR beta CDR3 regions. The HTBI set primed first-round TCR CDR3 RT-PCR. TCRdb re-analysed the multiplex PCR reads in MiXCR, keeping a single row per CDR3 protein. The repertoire holds some 700,000 distinct CDR3 sequences, around a sixth seen once, with about 16% in the top ten. The CDR3 consists of 15 residues. The V gene lost 2 bases and the J gene lost 0 bases, with 8 bases spanning the gap. Germline lookup yields CDR1 MNHEY and CDR2 SMNVEV (reference sequence).

This TCR was sampled from a man aged 45 to 65 with Graves' hyperthyroidism. The sample comprised blood. The J gene is TRBJ2-1, the V gene TRBV27; D perhaps matches TRBD2 (5 bases). The CDR3 DNA is TGTGCCAGCAGTTTACAGCGGTACTCCTACAATGAGCAGTTCTTC. Its translation is CASSLQRYSYNEQFF.